This TCR beta chain was sequenced for a study of identical twins. The CDR3 totals 13 residues. Germline-derived CDR1 and CDR2 are MNHEY and SVGAGI. V lost 6 bases and J lost 9, with 15 bases in between. Study-level results: One should note that invariant MAIT and iNKT cells could partly confound zero-insertion analyses.

With respect to this clonotype: Its matching antigen is unknown.

cDNA carried unique molecular identifiers, and a universal primer site was added by template switching. TCRdb itself ran the 5' RACE reads through MiXCR, one entry per CDR3 protein. The sample has more than 1.5 million distinct CDR3 sequences, about 31% seen once. The sequence was collected from a newborn girl in good health. The sequencing input was cord blood. The chain employs TRBV6-5 and TRBJ2-1; D is possibly TRBD1 (6 bases). CDR3: CASSAPVGGEQFF. CDR3 DNA: TGTGCCAGCAGCGCTCCAGTAGGGGGTGAGCAGTTCTTC.